The 5 T cell receptor beta chains given below trace back to one sample, sequenced in a study of blood T cells in healthy people across ages. Through a sample-barcoded 5' primer and a J-beta primer mix, a second PCR was run for roughly 6 to 11 cycles. TCRdb re-analysed the 5' RACE reads in MiXCR, keeping a single row per CDR3 protein. The sample records 800,000 or so distinct CDR3 sequences, around 62% being singletons. The sample comprised blood. The receptors derive from a man aged 25-45 years in good health.

This clonotype was counted once. This chain joins TRBV27 and TRBJ2-1, with D maybe TRBD2 (6 bases). CDR3 length: 15 amino acids. The V end lost 6 bases, the J end lost 0 bases, and 12 bases lay between the germline ends. CDR1 is MNHEY, CDR2 SMNVEV, per germline (reference sequence). CDR3 sequence reads: CASRRLASSYNEQFF. The CDR3, as DNA: TGTGCCAGCAGACGGCTAGCGAGCTCCTACAATGAGCAGTTCTTC.

V usage is TRBV7-3 and J usage is TRBJ2-6; tentatively, D is TRBD2 (7 bases). The CDR3 length is 16 residues. The V end was cut by 1 base, the J end by 2 bases, with 9 bases between. Per germline, CDR1 SGHTA and CDR2 FQGTGA. The CDR3, as DNA: TGTGCCAGCAGCTTAAAAGGGGGGGCTGGGGCCAACGTCCTGACTTTC. Translating it yields CASSLKGGAGANVLTF.

The V gene is TRBV4-2, the J gene TRBJ2-3, with 9 nucleotides matching TRBD2. J gave up 3 bases and V 0 bases, and 10 bases lay outside the gene matches. Looked up from germline, CDR1 is LGHNA and CDR2 is YNFKEQ. The CDR3 is 18 amino acids. In DNA, the CDR3 is TGTGCCAGCAGCCAAGACGCGATTAGCGGGGGAGGGACAGATACGCAGTATTTT. Translated, it gives CASSQDAISGGGTDTQYF.

V and J are TRBV20-1 and TRBJ2-1; D may be TRBD1 (5 bases). V was trimmed by 4 bases and J by 0 bases, leaving 16 bases between them. CDR1 is DFQATT and CDR2 is SNEGSKA in the germline V gene (reference sequence). This CDR3 contains 16 residues. The CDR3 region is CSAKGAGEHSYNEQFF. The CDR3 DNA reads as TGCAGTGCTAAAGGGGCAGGAGAACACTCCTACAATGAGCAGTTCTTC.

The genes are TRBV29-1 and TRBJ2-5; TRBD1 or TRBD2 may be the D gene (5 bases each). From germline, CDR1 is SQVTM and CDR2 ANQGSEA. The CDR3 consists of 14 residues. Trimming removed 4 bases from V and 0 bases from J, with 12 bases in between. The CDR3, as DNA: TGCAGCGTTGGTCGGGGCGGATACCAAGAGACCCAGTACTTC. The encoded protein is CSVGRGGYQETQYF.